The clone carrying this T cell receptor (beta chain) was observed many times. The data were taken from a study of glioma-infiltrating T cells. The iRepertoire nested amplicon-rescue multiplex PCR amplified TCR alpha and beta CDR3s from RNA. TCRdb independently ran MiXCR on the multiplex PCR reads; one entry per CDR3 protein. Of over 80,000 distinct CDR3 sequences in the sample, 35% to 45% were seen once. This clonotype was obtained from a human donor with low-grade glioma or glioblastoma, undergoing nonglioma brain surgery, or in good health (not recorded which). Sequenced: glioma tissue, nonneoplastic brain tissue, or PBMCs (not recorded which).

Written as DNA, the CDR3 is TGTGCCAGCAGTGGGTACCGGGGGCGGAACACCGGGGAGCTGTTTTTT. The encoded protein is CASSGYRGRNTGELFF. The chain is built from TRBV6-1 and TRBJ2-2; possibly TRBD1 or TRBD2 for D (6 bases each). V dropped 4 bases and J dropped 1 base, with 13 bases sitting between them. Germline V CDR1 and CDR2: MNHNS, SASEGT. CDR3 length equals 16 residues.